What follows are 5 T cell receptor beta chains derived from one specimen sequenced in a study of Graves' ophthalmopathy and Graves' hyperthyroidism. Amplification of TCR beta CDR3 regions used RNA transcripts. HTBI-primed first-round RT-PCR preceded second-round multiplex PCR. TCRdb recomputed calls from the multiplex PCR reads with MiXCR, one row per CDR3 protein. Of 740,000 or so distinct CDR3 sequences in the sample, 40% were seen once. Sequenced input: peripheral blood. The receptors here all came from an adult man with Graves' ophthalmopathy.

Comment on this clonotype: This CDR3 fails to terminate in the conserved phenylalanine or tryptophan, so it likely reflects a read error. The V call is TRBV2, the J call TRBJ2-5; D is tentatively TRBD1 or TRBD2 (5 bases each). The germline gives CDR1 SNHLY, CDR2 FYNNEI. CDR3 length: 18 residues. In nucleotides, the CDR3 is TGTGCCAGCAGTTTAGTGGGTTTATGGGGGAAATCCCAAGAGGCCCAGTACTCC. Protein product: CASSLVGLWGKSQEAQYS.

The V gene is TRBV12-3 or TRBV12-4, the J gene TRBJ2-7; 12 positions match TRBD2. The CDR3 has 13 amino acids. V lost 6 bases and J lost 8; bases outside the gene matches: 5. DNA of the CDR3: TGTGCCAGCAGCCCTCTAGCGGGGGGGCAGCAGTACTTC. Translation: CASSPLAGGQQYF.

In this sample, this clonotype turned up once. A single base separates this from a much larger clone, so it may be a read error. V and J are TRBV15 and TRBJ2-7; TRBD2 might be the D (5 bases). Germline lookup yields CDR1 LNHNV and CDR2 YYDKDF (reference sequence). CDR3 size: 13 residues. Trimming removed 4 bases at V and 1 base at J, with 8 bases between. The CDR3 reads CATSNGVSYEQYF. The CDR3 bases are TGTGCCACCAGCAACGGGGTATCCTACGAGCAGTACTTC.

This clonotype appeared a few times. The chain joins TRBV19 to TRBJ1-5; TRBD1 is a possible D gene (5 bases). The V end was cut by 7 bases, the J end by 1 base, with 20 bases between. This CDR3 has 17 residues. Germline CDR1 and CDR2: LNHDA and SQIVND (reference sequence). CDR3 coding DNA: TGTGCCAGTACTGACCGGGGGGGGGACCTGAGCAATCAGCCCCAGCATTTT. The encoded protein is CASTDRGGDLSNQPQHF.

This rearrangement joins TRBV6-1 to TRBJ2-7; the D gene is possibly TRBD1 (5 bases). Germline values: CDR1 MNHNS, CDR2 SASEGT. This CDR3 is 15 amino acids long. Deletions cut 7 bases from V and 3 bases from J, with 19 bases between. The CDR3 region is CASKLRTRADYEQYF. The CDR3 nucleotides are TGTGCCAGCAAATTGAGGACCAGGGCCGACTACGAGCAGTACTTC.